These 3 T cell receptor beta chains share one sample of origin, sequenced in a study of T cells in Graves' hyperthyroidism and ophthalmopathy. Amplification targeted TCR beta CDR3 regions from RNA transcripts. HTBI primers were used for first-round RT-PCR of the TCR CDR3. A single record per CDR3 protein comes from TCRdb applying MiXCR to the multiplex PCR reads. The sample holds some 650,000 distinct CDR3 sequences, roughly 16% seen once. The sequenced sample consisted of blood. The receptors derive from a middle-aged woman with Graves' ophthalmopathy.

Notes on this clonotype: At one end the junction does not follow the germline gene, possibly because of a read error. The chain recombines TRBV6-2 or TRBV6-3 with TRBJ2-7; D remains ambiguous. CDR1 and CDR2 (germline): MNHEY, SVGEGT. The CDR3 consists of 11 residues. The DNA of the CDR3 is TGTGCCAGCAGTGTGGGTTACGAGCAGCACTTC. Translating it yields CASSVGYEQHF.

This clonotype was seen ten or more times. This clone may be a read error of a much larger clone one base away. The chain links TRBV6-1 to TRBJ1-1, with D unresolved. This CDR3 has 13 residues. Between the trimmed V and J ends, which lost 5 bases and 1 base, there was a span of 8 bases. Germline loops: CDR1 MNHNS, CDR2 SASEGT. CDR3 sequence reads: CASSSPGNTEAFF. The CDR3 region has the DNA TGTGCCAGCAGTTCGCCGGGGAACACTGAAGCTTTCTTT.

V usage is TRBV5-8 and J usage is TRBJ2-6; 14 bases are a match to TRBD2. CDR3 size: 22 residues. Looked up from germline, CDR1 is SGHTS and CDR2 is YDEGEE. V was pared by 7 bases and J by 0 bases, with 18 bases of the junction left unmatched. For the CDR3, the DNA is TGTGCCAGCCGAGGAGCGACTAGCGGGAGGGCCACGATTCGCTCTGGGGCCAACGTCCTGACTTTC. This sequence encodes CASRGATSGRATIRSGANVLTF.